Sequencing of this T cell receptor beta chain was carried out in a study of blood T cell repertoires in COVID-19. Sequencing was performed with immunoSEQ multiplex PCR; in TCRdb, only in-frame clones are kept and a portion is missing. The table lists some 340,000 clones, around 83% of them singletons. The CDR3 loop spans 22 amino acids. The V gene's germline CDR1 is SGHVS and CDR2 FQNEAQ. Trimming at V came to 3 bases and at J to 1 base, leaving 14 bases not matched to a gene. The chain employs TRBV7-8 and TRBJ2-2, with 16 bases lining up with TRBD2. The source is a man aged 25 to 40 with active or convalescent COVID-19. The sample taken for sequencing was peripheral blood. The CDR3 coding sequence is TGTGCCAGCAGCTTCGCGAAACTATCGGGACTAGCGGGGGGGTTGAACACCGGGGAGCTGTTTTTT. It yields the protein CASSFAKLSGLAGGLNTGELFF.